A selection of T cell receptor beta chains follows, all from one sample in a study of regulatory T cells in long-lasting Graves disease. TCRdb reanalysed the multiplex PCR reads using MiXCR and keeps one entry per CDR3 protein. Here the sample spans 600,000 to 650,000 distinct CDR3 sequences, roughly 16% being singletons. Another study also made use of these data, one on T cells in Graves' hyperthyroidism and ophthalmopathy.

This specimen consisted of peripheral blood mononuclear cells (PBMCs), obtained at new diagnosis, from a patient treated with antithyroid drugs. All receptors come from a woman in her 30s with Graves disease. The CDR3 runs from the conserved cysteine through the conserved F or W. A D gene is named only where the DNA matches it firmly. Size tells how often a clone was seen (once, few, many) or the class of an expanded clone, and some rows leave it out.

d_gene | abundance | j_gene | v_gene | CDR3nt | CDR3aa
. | once | TRBJ2-5 | TRBV5-6 | TGTGCCGGCAGCTGGGGGGAGGCAGGAACCCAGTACTTC | CAGSWGEAGTQYF
. | few | TRBJ2-7 | TRBV6-1 | TGTGCCAGCAAGGAGGACACACCCTACGAGCAGTACTTC | CASKEDTPYEQYF
. | many | TRBJ1-1 | TRBV30 | TGTGCCTGGAGTTTTATGAACACTGAAGCTTTCTTT | CAWSFMNTEAFF
. | once | TRBJ2-5 | TRBV15 | TGTGCCACCAGCAGAGAGGTCTGGGAGTACCAAGAGACCCAGTACTTC | CATSREVWEYQETQYF
. | few | TRBJ2-1 | TRBV3-1 | TGTGCCAGCAGCCAAGTAGGGTTCACCTTGAATGAGCAGTTCTTC | CASSQVGFTLNEQFF
. | many | TRBJ2-2 | TRBV2 | TGTGCCAGCAGTGAGGGAGAGGTCACCGGGGAGCTGTTTTTT | CASSEGEVTGELFF
. | many | TRBJ1-5 | TRBV28 | TGTGCCAGCAGTTTAACAGCGAAAGGGGGTAGGAATCAGCCCCAGCATTTT | CASSLTAKGGRNQPQHF
. | many | TRBJ2-3 | TRBV24-1 | TGTGCCACCAGTGATTTGGTCGCCACAGATACGCAGTATTTT | CATSDLVATDTQYF
TRBD2 | few | TRBJ2-7 | TRBV6-1 | TGTGCCGCCGGGCTAGCGGGAGGGCCCAGCTCCGAGCAGTACTTC | CAAGLAGGPSSEQYF
. | many | TRBJ2-3 | TRBV20-1 | TGCAGTGCTGGGATAGCGGTCGCATCAGATACGCAGTATTTT | CSAGIAVASDTQYF
TRBD1 | . | TRBJ1-6 | TRBV3-1 | TGTGCCAGCAGCCAGGACCCAACAGGGGGTTCACCCCTCCACTTT | CASSQDPTGGSPLHF
. | . | TRBJ1-4 | TRBV15 | TGTGCCACCAGCAGAGGTGCGAGTGGAGGTGAAAAACTGTTTTTT | CATSRGASGGEKLFF
. | few | TRBJ2-5 | TRBV4-1 | TGCGCCAGCAGCCAACCAGGGGGGGAGACCCAGTACTTC | CASSQPGGETQYF
. | many | TRBJ2-3 | TRBV3-1 | TGTGCCAGCAGCCAAGACATGACTAGCACAGATACGCAGTATTTT | CASSQDMTSTDTQYF
. | . | TRBJ1-4 | TRBV5-1 | TGCGCCAGCAGATACGGACAGTTAAATGAAAAACTGTTTTTT | CASRYGQLNEKLFF
TRBD2 | . | TRBJ2-1 | TRBV5-1 | TGCGCCAGCAGCTTGATTCCAGCGGGAGGGGGGGATGAGCAGTTCTTC | CASSLIPAGGGDEQFF
. | few | TRBJ1-6 | TRBV19 | TGTGCCAGTAGGAATCGGGGTTTCGACTCTAATTCACCCCTCCACTTT | CASRNRGFDSNSPLHF
. | few | TRBJ1-3 | TRBV2 | TGTGCCAGAGGGACTTCTTACTCTGGAAACACCATATATTTT | CARGTSYSGNTIYF
TRBD1 | few | TRBJ1-2 | TRBV11-1 | TGTGCCAGCAGTCACACCGGGACAGGGGCCGGCTACACCTTC | CASSHTGTGAGYTF